This T cell receptor (beta chain) came from a study of T cell repertoires in cytomegalovirus infection. Across the study: Both a matching HLA type and CMV infection were indicated by public TCR beta signatures. Study-level points and caveats: Pooled public TCR beta family frequency picked out CMV carriers with the relevant HLA. Dominating the ex vivo response were TCR beta clonotypes that were CMV-specific and HLA-C-restricted.

Each CDR3 protein gets one entry after TCRdb re-called the reads with MiXCR. The sample carries around 120,000 distinct CDR3 sequences, more than 20% recorded once. V was pared by 2 bases and J by 2 bases, with 8 bases of the junction left unmatched. The CDR3 contains 17 residues. The germline V gene encodes CDR1 MNHEY and CDR2 SMNVEV (reference sequence). As for this clonotype: What it binds is unknown.

The sequencing input was PBMCs, sequenced either directly or after in vitro stimulation (not recorded which). This TCR was sampled from a human donor in good health (CMV status not recorded). Some clones in this sample may be carry-over from other donors' samples. The chain links TRBV27 to TRBJ2-1, with 8 bases matching TRBD2. The CDR3 sequence: CASSLRIAGNTYNEQFF. Written as DNA, the CDR3 is TGTGCCAGCAGTTTAAGGATAGCGGGGAATACCTACAATGAGCAGTTCTTC.